The clone carrying this T cell receptor (beta chain) was detected only once. The data were taken from a study of control samples from healthy donors and cancer patients. Generated by immunoSEQ multiplex PCR, the TCRdb table keeps only in-frame clones and is missing some. This table holds 60,000 to 75,000 clones, 75% to 85% found once. The CDR3 has 17 residues. The germline V gene encodes CDR1 DFQATT and CDR2 SNEGSKA (reference sequence). Trimming took off 3 bases at V and 2 bases at J, with 21 bases between the two ends. The receptor was isolated from a man aged 60-69 years in good health. The chain uses TRBV20-1 and TRBJ2-3, with D tentatively TRBD2 (5 bases). Sample: blood. The CDR3 nucleotides are TGCAGTGCTAGTATCCTGCGGGCGGATTTAATCACAGATACGCAGTATTTT. Its translation: CSASILRADLITDTQYF.